The rows below give T cell receptor beta chains drawn from one sample of a study of PD-1 blockade in mismatch repair-deficient tumors. Only in-frame clones appear in the TCRdb table, and some are missing; sequencing was by immunoSEQ multiplex PCR. The table shows 15,000 or so clones, with approximately 81% occurring only once. The sample was PBMCs, taken before pembrolizumab treatment. The receptors shown here come from an adult with mismatch repair-deficient cancer. The CDR3 runs from the conserved cysteine through the conserved F or W. Fields, in order: V gene, D gene, J gene, clone size, CDR3 length, CDR3 protein, CDR3 DNA. D genes are given only for firm matches. For some rows the clone size is stated as once, few or many, or as a class when expanded; others skip it.

TRBV4-2	TRBD1	TRBJ2-7	few	16	CASSQEFGDRAYEQYF	TGTGCCAGCAGCCAAGAGTTTGGGGACAGGGCCTACGAGCAGTACTTC
TRBV6-6	TRBD1	TRBJ2-7	-	14	CASSNDRVPYEQYF	TGTGCCAGCAGTAATGACAGGGTCCCCTACGAGCAGTACTTC
TRBV11-2	TRBD2	TRBJ2-7	-	16	CASSLDRRAGANEQYF	TGTGCCAGCAGCTTAGATCGGAGGGCGGGAGCGAACGAGCAGTACTTC
TRBV5-1	-	TRBJ1-1	-	13	CASTPTEGSEAFF	TGCGCCAGCACCCCGACGGAAGGCTCTGAAGCTTTCTTT
TRBV18	-	TRBJ2-5	-	13	CASSPRSGETQYF	TGTGCCAGCTCACCCCGCAGTGGAGAGACCCAGTACTTC
TRBV4-1	-	TRBJ1-5	-	16	CASSHPGEGGNQPQHF	TGCGCCAGCAGCCACCCAGGGGAGGGCGGCAATCAGCCCCAGCATTTT
TRBV10-3	TRBD2	TRBJ2-7	-	18	CAISESIISGGYSYEQYF	TGTGCCATCAGTGAGTCGATTATAAGCGGGGGGTACTCCTACGAGCAGTACTTC
TRBV7-9	-	TRBJ2-1	-	15	CASSPLGVGWDEQFF	TGTGCCAGCAGCCCCCTTGGGGTGGGATGGGATGAGCAGTTCTTC
TRBV6-1	-	TRBJ2-5	once	15	CASTIARLQGETQYF	TGTGCCAGCACCATCGCTCGGCTGCAGGGAGAGACCCAGTACTTC
TRBV18	TRBD1	TRBJ2-1	-	15	CASSLTGTGNNEQFF	TGTGCCAGCTCACTCACCGGGACAGGGAACAATGAGCAGTTCTTC
TRBV30	-	TRBJ2-7	-	11	CAWSVGTREYF	TGTGCCTGGAGTGTAGGGACACGGGAGTACTTC
TRBV7-9	-	TRBJ1-3	-	15	CASSLAQAGGNTIYF	TGTGCCAGCAGCTTAGCGCAGGCAGGTGGAAACACCATATATTTT
TRBV7-9	-	TRBJ2-7	-	13	CASSQDSSYEQYF	TGTGCCAGCAGCCAGGACAGCAGTTACGAGCAGTACTTC
TRBV7-2	-	TRBJ2-5	-	14	CASSLQRSQETQYF	TGTGCCAGCAGCTTACAGCGGAGCCAAGAGACCCAGTACTTC
TRBV5-6	-	TRBJ2-7	-	14	CASSFISSTYEQYF	TGTGCCAGCAGCTTCATCTCTTCTACCTACGAGCAGTACTTC
TRBV29-1	TRBD2	TRBJ2-5	-	12	CSAEGGSETQYF	TGCAGCGCAGAAGGCGGGAGCGAGACCCAGTACTTC
TRBV6-4	-	TRBJ2-2	-	16	CASSDSEASHTGELFF	TGTGCCAGCAGTGACTCGGAGGCCTCCCACACCGGGGAGCTGTTTTTT
TRBV6-5	-	TRBJ1-5	few	14	CASSKGGPYQPQHF	TGTGCCAGCAGCAAAGGGGGGCCCTATCAGCCCCAGCATTTT
TRBV28	TRBD1	TRBJ2-7	-	13	CASRGQDSYEQYF	TGTGCCAGCCGAGGACAGGACTCCTACGAGCAGTACTTC
TRBV6-5	-	TRBJ2-7	-	15	CASSYDGGPSVEQYF	TGTGCCAGCAGTTACGATGGGGGACCTTCTGTGGAGCAGTACTTC
TRBV19	-	TRBJ2-1	-	14	CASSLAQGFDEQFF	TGTGCCAGTAGTCTGGCCCAGGGGTTTGATGAGCAGTTCTTC
TRBV5-1	-	TRBJ2-1	-	14	CASSPLGPHQGQFF	TGCGCCAGCAGCCCCCTTGGGCCTCACCAAGGGCAGTTCTTC
TRBV25-1	-	TRBJ2-6	-	18	CASSELADMPSGANVLTF	TGTGCCAGCAGTGAATTGGCGGACATGCCCTCTGGGGCCAACGTCCTGACTTTC
TRBV27	TRBD2	TRBJ2-3	-	15	CASGSAGDSTDTQYF	TGTGCCAGCGGATCGGCGGGGGATAGCACAGATACGCAGTATTTT
TRBV6-1	TRBD1	TRBJ2-3	-	15	CASSEALQGADTQYF	TGTGCCAGCAGTGAAGCGCTTCAGGGGGCAGATACGCAGTATTTT
TRBV7-2	-	TRBJ2-3	-	19	CASSPWDAPGPLSTDTQYF	TGTGCCAGCAGCCCATGGGACGCCCCAGGTCCCCTTAGCACAGATACGCAGTATTTT